This T cell receptor (beta chain) was sequenced in a study of PD-1 blockade in mismatch repair-deficient tumors. General observations from the study: Tumor-resident clones, often undetectable pretreatment in blood, expanded then contracted after pembrolizumab.

The CDR3 is 15 residues long. Germline V lookup: CDR1 MDHEN, CDR2 SYDVKM. With regard to this clone: As yet, its antigen is unknown.

A few pembrolizumab responders had their TCRs sequenced. Profiling relied on immunoSEQ multiplex PCR, and the TCRdb table lists in-frame clones only, not all of them. The sample lists roughly 15,000 clones, approximately 81% occurring once. This sequence joins TRBV28 and TRBJ2-5; 11 positions agree with TRBD2. The J call is in doubt because the DNA end fits TRBJ2-7 better. The sample here was PBMCs, taken before pembrolizumab treatment. The receptor comes from an adult with mismatch repair-deficient cancer. The CDR3 protein is CASSRTSGSSYEQYF. The CDR3 DNA follows: TGTGCCAGCAGCAGAACTAGCGGGAGCTCCTACGAGCAGTACTTC.